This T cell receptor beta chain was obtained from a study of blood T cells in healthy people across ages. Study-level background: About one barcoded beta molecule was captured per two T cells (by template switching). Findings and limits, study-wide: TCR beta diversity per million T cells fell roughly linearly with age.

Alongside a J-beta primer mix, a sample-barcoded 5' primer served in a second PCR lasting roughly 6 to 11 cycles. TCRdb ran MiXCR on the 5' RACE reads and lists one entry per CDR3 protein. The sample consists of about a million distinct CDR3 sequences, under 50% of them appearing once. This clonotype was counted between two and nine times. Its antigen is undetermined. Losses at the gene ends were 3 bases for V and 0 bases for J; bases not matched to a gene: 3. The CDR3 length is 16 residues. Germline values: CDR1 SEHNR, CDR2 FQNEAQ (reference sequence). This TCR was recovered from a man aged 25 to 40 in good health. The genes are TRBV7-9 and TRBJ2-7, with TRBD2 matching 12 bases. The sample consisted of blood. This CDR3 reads CASSFPLAGGSYEQYF. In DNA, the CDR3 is TGTGCCAGCAGCTTCCCACTAGCGGGGGGCTCCTACGAGCAGTACTTC.